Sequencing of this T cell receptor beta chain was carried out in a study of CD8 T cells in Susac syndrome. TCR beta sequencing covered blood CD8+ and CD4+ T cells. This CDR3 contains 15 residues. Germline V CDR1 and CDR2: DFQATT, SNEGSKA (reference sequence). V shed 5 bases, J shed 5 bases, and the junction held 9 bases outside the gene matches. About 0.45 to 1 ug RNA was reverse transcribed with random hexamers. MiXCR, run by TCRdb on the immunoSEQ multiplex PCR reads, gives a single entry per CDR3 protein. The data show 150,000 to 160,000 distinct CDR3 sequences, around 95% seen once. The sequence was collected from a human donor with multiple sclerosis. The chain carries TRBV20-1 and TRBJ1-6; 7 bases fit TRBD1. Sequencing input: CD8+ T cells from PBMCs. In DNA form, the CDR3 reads TGCAGTGCTGACCAAAGGGGGCGGAATAATTCACCCCTCCACTTT. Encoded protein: CSADQRGRNNSPLHF.